This is a list of T cell receptor beta chains from one sample in a study of cytomegalovirus exposure and HLA in healthy donors. The method was immunoSEQ multiplex PCR; TCRdb's version includes in-frame clones alone and lacks a portion of them. The sample holds approximately 160,000 clones, about three quarters seen once. Sequencing input: PBMCs. These receptors were collected from a woman aged 50 to 60 in good health and CMV-seropositive. Each CDR3 is given with its conserved first and last residue. The order of the fields is CDR3 DNA, CDR3 protein, D gene, J gene, V gene, CDR3 length, clone size. D genes are given only for firm matches. The listing skips clone size in some rows; elsewhere it reads once, few, many or a size class.

TGTGCCAGCAGCCGTGACAGAACAGGACACACCATATATTTT | CASSRDRTGHTIYF | - | TRBJ1-3 | TRBV11-3 | 14 | -
TGTGCCAGCAGCCCATCGGTATTCTCCGGGGAGCTGTTTTTT | CASSPSVFSGELFF | - | TRBJ2-2 | TRBV5-6 | 14 | -
TGCGCCAGCGCAGGGCTGGGGTATAATTCACCCCTCCACTTT | CASAGLGYNSPLHF | - | TRBJ1-6 | TRBV4-1 | 14 | -
TGTGCCAGTAGTATAGTCCGGACAGGCGGGGCCAAAAACATTCAGTACTTC | CASSIVRTGGAKNIQYF | TRBD1 | TRBJ2-4 | TRBV19 | 17 | -
TGTGCCAGCAGTTCCCTACAGGGAAGGTCGGCTGGGGCCAACGGCCTGACTTTC | CASSSLQGRSAGANGLTF | - | TRBJ2-6 | TRBV27 | 18 | -
TGTGCCAGCAGCTTGGCGCCGGTAGTGATTTCCTCCTACGAGCAGTACTTC | CASSLAPVVISSYEQYF | - | TRBJ2-7 | TRBV5-4 | 17 | -
TGTGCCAGCAGTATAAATACAGGGTTCTATGGCTACACCTTC | CASSINTGFYGYTF | - | TRBJ1-2 | TRBV7-2 | 14 | -
TGTGCCAGTGGACAGGGCACGAACACTGAAGCTTTCTTT | CASGQGTNTEAFF | TRBD1 | TRBJ1-1 | TRBV28 | 13 | -
TGTGCCTGGAGTCCTATGACAGGCCAGGGAAAACTGTTTTTT | CAWSPMTGQGKLFF | - | TRBJ1-4 | TRBV30 | 14 | -
TGCGCCAGCAGCCAAGAGGGGAGGGGCGCAGATACGCAGTATTTT | CASSQEGRGADTQYF | TRBD2 | TRBJ2-3 | TRBV4-3 | 15 | -
TGTGCCAGCAGCCCGAGCCGAGCATCGGGGGACAAACTGTTTTTT | CASSPSRASGDKLFF | - | TRBJ1-4 | TRBV7-2 | 15 | -
TGTGCCAGCAGTTTATCCCAATATGGCTACACCTTC | CASSLSQYGYTF | - | TRBJ1-2 | TRBV28 | 12 | -
TGTGCCAGCTCACCCCGGGACAGGGGGCTCTCGGGGCAAGATACGCAGTATTTT | CASSPRDRGLSGQDTQYF | TRBD1 | TRBJ2-3 | TRBV18 | 18 | -
TGTGCCAGCAGCTTACGAGGAGTGGGGCAGGGCTTTCCCCAGCATTTT | CASSLRGVGQGFPQHF | - | TRBJ1-5 | TRBV7-2 | 16 | -
TGTGCCAGTAGAACCCGGGGATCGTACACTGAAGCTTTCTTT | CASRTRGSYTEAFF | - | TRBJ1-1 | TRBV19 | 14 | once
TGTGCCAGCAGCTTCAGAGCGGTTAATTCACCCCTCCACTTT | CASSFRAVNSPLHF | - | TRBJ1-6 | TRBV5-6 | 14 | -
TGCAGCGTTGGAAGGGGCGGGGCCGATGAGCAGTTCTTC | CSVGRGGADEQFF | - | TRBJ2-1 | TRBV29-1 | 13 | -